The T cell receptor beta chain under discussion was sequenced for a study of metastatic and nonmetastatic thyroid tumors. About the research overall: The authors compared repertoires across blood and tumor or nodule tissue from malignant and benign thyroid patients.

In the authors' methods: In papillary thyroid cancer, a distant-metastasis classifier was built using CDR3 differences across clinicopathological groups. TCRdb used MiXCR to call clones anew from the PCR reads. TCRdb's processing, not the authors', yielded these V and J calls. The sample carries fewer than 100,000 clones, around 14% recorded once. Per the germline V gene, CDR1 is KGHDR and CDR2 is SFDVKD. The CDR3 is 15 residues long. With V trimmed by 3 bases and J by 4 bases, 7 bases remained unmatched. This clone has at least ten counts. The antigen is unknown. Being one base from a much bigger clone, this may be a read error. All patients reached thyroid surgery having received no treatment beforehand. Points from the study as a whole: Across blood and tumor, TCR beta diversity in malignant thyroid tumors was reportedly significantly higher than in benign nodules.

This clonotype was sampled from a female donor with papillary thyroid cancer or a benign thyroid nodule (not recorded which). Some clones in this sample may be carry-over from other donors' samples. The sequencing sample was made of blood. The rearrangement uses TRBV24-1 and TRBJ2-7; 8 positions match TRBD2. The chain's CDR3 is CATSDPRGGSYEQYF. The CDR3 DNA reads TGTGCCACCAGTGATCCCCGGGGGGGAAGTTACGAGCAGTACTTC.